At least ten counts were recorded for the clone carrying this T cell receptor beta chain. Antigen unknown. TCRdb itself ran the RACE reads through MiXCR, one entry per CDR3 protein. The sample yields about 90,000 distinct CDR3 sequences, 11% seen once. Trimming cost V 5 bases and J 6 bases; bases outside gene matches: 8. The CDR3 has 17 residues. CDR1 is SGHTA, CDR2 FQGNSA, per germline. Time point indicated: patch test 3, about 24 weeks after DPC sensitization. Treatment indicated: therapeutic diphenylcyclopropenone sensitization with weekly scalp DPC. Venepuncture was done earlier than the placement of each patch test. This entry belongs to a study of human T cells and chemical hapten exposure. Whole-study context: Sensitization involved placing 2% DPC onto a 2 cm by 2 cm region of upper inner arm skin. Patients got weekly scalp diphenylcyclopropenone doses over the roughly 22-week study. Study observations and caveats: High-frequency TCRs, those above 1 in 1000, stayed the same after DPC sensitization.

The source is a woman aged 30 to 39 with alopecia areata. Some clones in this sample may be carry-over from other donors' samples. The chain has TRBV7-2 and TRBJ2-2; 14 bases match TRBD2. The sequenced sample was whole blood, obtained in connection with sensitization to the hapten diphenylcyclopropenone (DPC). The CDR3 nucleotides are TGTGCCAGCAGCCCCGTCCCGACTAGCGGGGGGGCCGGGGAGCTGTTTTTT. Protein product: CASSPVPTSGGAGELFF.